The clone carrying this T cell receptor (beta chain) was found a few times. These data are taken from a study of T-cell reconstitution after alpha-beta-depleted transplantation in children. It was with unique molecular identifiers that the TCRbeta library was prepared. TCRdb reanalysed the PCR reads using MiXCR and keeps one entry per CDR3 protein. Found here are around 500,000 distinct CDR3 sequences, about 12% of them singletons; the top ten hold about 5.6%. Germline V lookup: CDR1 SGHAT, CDR2 FQNNGV. The ends lost 0 bases at V and 3 bases at J; junction bases unmatched: 8. The CDR3 extends over 17 amino acids.

The chain links TRBV11-2 to TRBJ2-1, with TRBD2 matching over 7 bases. The sequencing here drew on PBMCs from the stem cell graft donor, taken from the stem cell graft. The receptor comes from a human donor who donated a stem cell graft to a child with combined immunodeficiency. The DNA of the CDR3 is TGTGCCAGCAGCTTAGAAGCCCTAGCGGCTGACTACAATGAGCAGTTCTTC. Translated: CASSLEALAADYNEQFF.